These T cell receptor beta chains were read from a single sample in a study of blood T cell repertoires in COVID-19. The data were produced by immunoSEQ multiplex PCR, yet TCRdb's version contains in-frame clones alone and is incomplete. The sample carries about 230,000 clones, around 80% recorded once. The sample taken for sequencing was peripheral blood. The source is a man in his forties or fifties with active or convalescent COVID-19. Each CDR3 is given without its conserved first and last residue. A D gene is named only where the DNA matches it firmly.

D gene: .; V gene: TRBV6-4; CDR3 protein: ASKSDQNTGELF
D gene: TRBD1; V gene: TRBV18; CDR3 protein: ASSPSAGGNTEAF
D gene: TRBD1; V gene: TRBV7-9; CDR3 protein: ASSFLGQGGYGYT
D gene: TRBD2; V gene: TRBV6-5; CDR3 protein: ASRSLAGASYEQY
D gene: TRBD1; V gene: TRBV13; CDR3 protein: ASSPRQGYGYT
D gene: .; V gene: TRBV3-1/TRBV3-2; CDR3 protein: ASSQDNPGTFRTEAF
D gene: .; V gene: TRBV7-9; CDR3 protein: ASSLFNQPQH
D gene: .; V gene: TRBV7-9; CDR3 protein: ASSLGNSENQPQH
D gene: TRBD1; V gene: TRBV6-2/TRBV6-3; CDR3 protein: ASSGQGFNGYT
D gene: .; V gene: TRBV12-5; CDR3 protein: ASALSVYEQY
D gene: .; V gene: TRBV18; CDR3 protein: ASSPQTASGNTIY
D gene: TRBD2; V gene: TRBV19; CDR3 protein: ASSLGLAGGASQY
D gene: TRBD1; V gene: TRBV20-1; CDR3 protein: SAIDRGLYGYT
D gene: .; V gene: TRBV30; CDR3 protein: AWRLAAAPYEQY
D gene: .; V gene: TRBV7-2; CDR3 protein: ASSRGIGGYT
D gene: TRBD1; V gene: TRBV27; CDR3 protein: ASSYYAGTGRGGYT
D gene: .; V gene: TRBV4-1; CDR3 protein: ASSQGQGSIQPQH
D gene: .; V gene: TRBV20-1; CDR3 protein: SAQGGAEAF
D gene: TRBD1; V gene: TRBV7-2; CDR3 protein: ASSLVGQGAVSTEAF
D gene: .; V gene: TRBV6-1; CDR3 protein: ASSELSLNEQF
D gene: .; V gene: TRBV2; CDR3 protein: ASSVDGGPNSPLH
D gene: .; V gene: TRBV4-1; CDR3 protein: ASSPGTGNTIY
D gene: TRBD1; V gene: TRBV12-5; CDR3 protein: ASGTGGTQY
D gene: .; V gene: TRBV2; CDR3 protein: ASSINRAGANVLT
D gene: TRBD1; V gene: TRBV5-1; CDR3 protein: ASSEGTGGYNEQF
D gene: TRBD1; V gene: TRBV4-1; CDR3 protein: ASSQDLGQGKETQY
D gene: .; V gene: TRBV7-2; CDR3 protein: ASTTSPGNYGYT
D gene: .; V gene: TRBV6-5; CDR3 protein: ASRERASEQF
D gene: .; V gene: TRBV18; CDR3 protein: ASFRGLSYNEQF
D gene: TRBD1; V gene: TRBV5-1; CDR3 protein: ASSLDSGTASYEQY
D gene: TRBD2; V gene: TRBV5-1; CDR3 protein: ASSNGLAPNNEQF
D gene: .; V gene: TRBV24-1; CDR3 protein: ATSDLQTYGYT
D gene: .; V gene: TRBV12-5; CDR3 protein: ASGHSYNEQF
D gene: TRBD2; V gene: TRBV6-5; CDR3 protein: ASSFGAGGTQRTQY